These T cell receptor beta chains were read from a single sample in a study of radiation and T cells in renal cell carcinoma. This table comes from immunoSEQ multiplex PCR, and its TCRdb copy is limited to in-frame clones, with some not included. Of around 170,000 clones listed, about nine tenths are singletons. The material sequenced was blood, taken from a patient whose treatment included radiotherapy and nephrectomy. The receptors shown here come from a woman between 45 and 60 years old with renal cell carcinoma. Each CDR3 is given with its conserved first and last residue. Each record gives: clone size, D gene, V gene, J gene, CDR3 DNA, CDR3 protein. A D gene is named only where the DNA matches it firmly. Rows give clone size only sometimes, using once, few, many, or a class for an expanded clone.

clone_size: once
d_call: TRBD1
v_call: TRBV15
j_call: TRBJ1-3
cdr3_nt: TGTGCCACCAGCAGAGATCAGGGGGCGGCAGGAAACACCATATATTTT
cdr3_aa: CATSRDQGAAGNTIYF

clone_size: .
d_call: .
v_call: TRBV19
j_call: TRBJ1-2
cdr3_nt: TGTGCCAGTAGTTTGACCTCCCCTGTCGACTATGGCTACACCTTC
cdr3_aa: CASSLTSPVDYGYTF

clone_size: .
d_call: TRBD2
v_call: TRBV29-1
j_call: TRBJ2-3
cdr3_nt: TGCAGCGTCCTACCTCTGGCTAGCGGGGGCACAGATACGCAGTATTTT
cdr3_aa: CSVLPLASGGTDTQYF

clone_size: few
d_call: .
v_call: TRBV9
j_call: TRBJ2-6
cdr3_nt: TGTGCCAGCAGCGTTGGGGGAAACTCTGGGGCCAACGTCCTGACTTTC
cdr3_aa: CASSVGGNSGANVLTF

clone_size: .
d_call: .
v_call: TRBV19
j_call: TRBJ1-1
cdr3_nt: TGTGCCAGCCATGAGGACGTAGGAATGAACACTGAAGCTTTCTTT
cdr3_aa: CASHEDVGMNTEAFF

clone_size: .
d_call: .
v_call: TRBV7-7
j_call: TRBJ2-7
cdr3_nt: TGTGCTAGCAGCCCGAGCAACCAACCCTACGAGCAGTACTTC
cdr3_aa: CASSPSNQPYEQYF

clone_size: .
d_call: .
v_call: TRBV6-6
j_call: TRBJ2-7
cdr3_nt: TGTGCCAGCAGGCCCAGTTCGTACGAGCAGTACTTC
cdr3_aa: CASRPSSYEQYF

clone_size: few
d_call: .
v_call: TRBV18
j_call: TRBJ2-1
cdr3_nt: TGTGCCAGCTCCACGAGCTCCTACAATGAGCAGTTCTTC
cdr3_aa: CASSTSSYNEQFF

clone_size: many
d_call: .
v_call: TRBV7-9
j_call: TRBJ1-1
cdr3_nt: TGTGCCAGCAGCTCCCTCGGGAGGGCTGAAGCTTTCTTT
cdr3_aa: CASSSLGRAEAFF

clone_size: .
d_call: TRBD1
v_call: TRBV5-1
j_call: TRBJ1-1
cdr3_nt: TGCGCCAGCATTCCCGGGACAGCGAACACTGAAGCTTTCTTT
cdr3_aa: CASIPGTANTEAFF

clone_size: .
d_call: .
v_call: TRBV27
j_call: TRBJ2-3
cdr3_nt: TGTGCCAGCAGTCCCCAGGCACTTCTCACAGATACGCAGTATTTT
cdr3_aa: CASSPQALLTDTQYF

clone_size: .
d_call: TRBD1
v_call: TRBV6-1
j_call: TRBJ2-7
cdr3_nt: TGTGCCAGCAGGACCAGACAGGGTAACGAGCAGTACTTC
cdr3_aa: CASRTRQGNEQYF

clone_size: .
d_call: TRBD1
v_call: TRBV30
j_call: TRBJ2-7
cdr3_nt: TGTGCCTGGAGCCCGACAGGGCTTTACGAGCAGTACTTC
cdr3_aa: CAWSPTGLYEQYF

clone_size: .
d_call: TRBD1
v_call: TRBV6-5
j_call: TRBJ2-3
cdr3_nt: TGTGCCAGCAGCACCCGACAGGGGTTGGGGGATACGCAGTATTTT
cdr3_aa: CASSTRQGLGDTQYF

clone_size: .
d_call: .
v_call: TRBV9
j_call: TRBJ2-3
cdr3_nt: TGTGCCAGCAGCTTCCAGGGTTCCACAGATACGCAGTATTTT
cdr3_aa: CASSFQGSTDTQYF

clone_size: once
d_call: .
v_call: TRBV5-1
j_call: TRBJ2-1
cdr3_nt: TGCGCCAGCAGCTTGCCCGGGAGCGAGCAGTTCTTC
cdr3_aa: CASSLPGSEQFF

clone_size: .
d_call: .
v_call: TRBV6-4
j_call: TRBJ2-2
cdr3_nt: TGTGCCAGCAGTGAATCTCCGGGACTGTCCACCGGGGAGCTGTTTTTT
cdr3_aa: CASSESPGLSTGELFF

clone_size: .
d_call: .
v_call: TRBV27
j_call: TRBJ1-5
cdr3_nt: TGTGCCAGCAGTTTATCCTTTAGGGAGGGGCCCCAGCATTTT
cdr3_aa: CASSLSFREGPQHF

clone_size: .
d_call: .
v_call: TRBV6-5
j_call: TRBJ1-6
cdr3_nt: TGTGCCAGCAGTTACAAGGGCGGGAATTCACCCCTCCACTTT
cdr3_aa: CASSYKGGNSPLHF

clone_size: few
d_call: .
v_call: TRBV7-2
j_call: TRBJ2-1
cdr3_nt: TGTGCCAGCAGGGAACAGGCCTACAATGAGCAGTTCTTC
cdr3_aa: CASREQAYNEQFF

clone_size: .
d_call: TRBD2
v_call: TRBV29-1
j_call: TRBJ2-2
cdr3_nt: TGCAGCGCGCGACTAGCGGGGGCTAACAGTGTCGCCGGGGAGCTGTTTTTT
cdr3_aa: CSARLAGANSVAGELFF

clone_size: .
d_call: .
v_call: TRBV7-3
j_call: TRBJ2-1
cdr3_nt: TGTGCCAGCAGCTCCCTCGGAGCCAGCAATGAGCAGTTCTTC
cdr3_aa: CASSSLGASNEQFF

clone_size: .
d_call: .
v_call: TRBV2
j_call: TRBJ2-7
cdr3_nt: TGTGCCAGCAATCGGGACGGTTACTACGAGCAGTACTTC
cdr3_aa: CASNRDGYYEQYF

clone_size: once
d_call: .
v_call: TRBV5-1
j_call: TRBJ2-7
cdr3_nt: TGCGCCAGCAGCTTGGTTGGGGAGGAGTTCGAGCAGTACTTC
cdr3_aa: CASSLVGEEFEQYF

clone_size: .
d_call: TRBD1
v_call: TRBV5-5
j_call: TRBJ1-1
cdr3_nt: TGTGCCAGCAGCTTTAGGGGACAGGGCTCTTTCTTT
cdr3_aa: CASSFRGQGSFF

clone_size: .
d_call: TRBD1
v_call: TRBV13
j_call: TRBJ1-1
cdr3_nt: TGTGCCAGCAGCGGGACAGGGTCCTCGGAAGCTTTCTTT
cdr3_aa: CASSGTGSSEAFF

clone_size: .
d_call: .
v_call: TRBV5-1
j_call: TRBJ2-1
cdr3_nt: TGCGCCAGCAGCTTGGAGTACGGGGACAATGAGCAGTTCTTC
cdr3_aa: CASSLEYGDNEQFF